Listed here are 30 T cell receptor beta chains from one sample, sequenced in a study of blood T cell repertoires in COVID-19. The table came from immunoSEQ multiplex PCR; TCRdb's copy has only in-frame clones and leaves some out. The data show about 140,000 clones, about 83% seen once. Sequenced input: PBMCs or T cells enriched from blood (not recorded which). The origin of the receptors is a woman aged 45-65 years with acute COVID-19.

This clone has just a few counts. This rearrangement joins TRBV6-5 to TRBJ1-2; the D gene is possibly TRBD1 (5 bases). V was cut by 4 bases and J by 4 bases, with 13 bases left in between. In germline, CDR1 is MNHEY, CDR2 SVGAGI. CDR3 length equals 14 residues. The CDR3 bases are TGTGCCAGCAGTTTTTACAGGTCGGGCTATGGCTACACCTTC. Protein: CASSFYRSGYGYTF.

The J gene is TRBJ2-5, the V gene TRBV5-6, with TRBD1 matching over 7 bases. V shed 4 bases, J shed 4 bases, and the junction held 4 bases outside the gene matches. The CDR3 spans 13 residues. Germline CDR1 SGHDT, CDR2 YYEEEE. The DNA of the CDR3 is TGTGCCAGCAGCAGAACAGGGGCAGAGACCCAGTACTTC. The encoded protein is CASSRTGAETQYF.

The CDR3 protein is CASSHPTGTGDTEAFF. Written as DNA, the CDR3 is TGCGCCAGCAGCCATCCGACAGGGACAGGGGACACTGAAGCTTTCTTT. The chain has TRBV4-1 and TRBJ1-1, with 10 nucleotides matching TRBD1. Germline trimming cut 3 bases from V and 3 bases from J; bases unmatched to any gene: 7. The length of the CDR3 is 16 residues. Germline-derived CDR1 and CDR2 are MGHRA and YSYEKL.

The rearrangement joins TRBV5-1 to TRBJ2-2; 8 bases line up with TRBD1. CDR3 length: 16 residues. Germline-derived CDR1 and CDR2 are SGHRS and YFSETQ. V lost 4 bases and J lost 3; bases outside the gene matches: 8. CDR3 in DNA: TGCGCCAGCAGCCCTGGACAGGGATTGGACACCGGGGAGCTGTTTTTT. This codes for CASSPGQGLDTGELFF.

This chain links TRBV5-6 with TRBJ2-7; TRBD2 matches at 10 bases. The CDR3 has 18 amino acids. V dropped 1 base and J dropped 1; count of bases not matched to a gene: 11. In germline, CDR1 is SGHDT, CDR2 YYEEEE. CDR3 protein: CASSLRASGSPKSYEQYF. The CDR3 DNA follows: TGTGCCAGCAGCTTGAGGGCTAGCGGGAGCCCAAAGTCCTACGAGCAGTACTTC.

The V and J genes are TRBV19 and TRBJ2-1; no clear D. The CDR3 sequence is 12 residues long. Looked up from germline, CDR1 is LNHDA and CDR2 is SQIVND (reference sequence). Between the trimmed V and J ends, which lost 3 bases and 3 bases, there was a span of 3 bases. The CDR3 nucleotides are TGTGCCAGTAGTATCCGCTACAATGAGCAGTTCTTC. Protein: CASSIRYNEQFF.

This clone has more than one count but fewer than ten. The chain carries TRBV18 and TRBJ2-5; TRBD1 matches at 8 bases. CDR3 length: 13 amino acids. CDR1 and CDR2 from the germline V gene are KGHSH and LQKENI. V was pared by 2 bases and J by 6 bases, with 2 bases of the junction left unmatched. CDR3 sequence reads: CASSPDRGQTQYF. In DNA form, the CDR3 reads TGTGCCAGCTCACCAGACAGGGGTCAGACCCAGTACTTC.

This sequence joins TRBV9 and TRBJ2-2, with a tentative D call TRBD2 (5 bases). The germline V and J ends were trimmed by 2 bases and 3 bases, with 14 bases remaining between them. The CDR3 is made up of 16 amino acids. From germline, CDR1 is SGDLS and CDR2 YYNGEE. The CDR3 loop reads CASSVVAGGHTGELFF. DNA for the CDR3: TGTGCCAGCAGCGTGGTTGCCGGCGGGCACACCGGGGAGCTGTTTTTT.

This sequence joins TRBV7-9 and TRBJ2-5; 12 bases fit TRBD2. CDR1 is SEHNR, CDR2 FQNEAQ, per germline (reference sequence). V dropped 2 bases and J dropped 2; count of bases not matched to a gene: 9. There are 18 residues in the CDR3. For the CDR3, the DNA is TGTGCCAGCAGCTTAAGGACTAGCGGGGCCAGCCGACAAGAGACCCAGTACTTC. Amino acids: CASSLRTSGASRQETQYF.

The gene calls are TRBV19 and TRBJ2-7, with 9 nucleotides matching TRBD1. V dropped 3 bases and J dropped 7; count of bases not matched to a gene: 7. Looked up from germline, CDR1 is LNHDA and CDR2 is SQIVND (reference sequence). CDR3 length: 14 residues. CDR3 sequence: CASSMGQGRMEQYF. In DNA form, the CDR3 reads TGTGCCAGTAGTATGGGACAGGGAAGAATGGAGCAGTACTTC.

The chain links TRBV7-8 to TRBJ2-7, with D perhaps TRBD1 (5 bases). Trimming stripped 5 bases from V and 2 bases from J, with 10 bases between. This CDR3 has 13 amino acids. The V gene's germline CDR1 is SGHVS and CDR2 FQNEAQ. The CDR3 sequence is CASSPLQAYEQYF. CDR3 nucleotides: TGTGCCAGCAGCCCCCTACAGGCCTACGAGCAGTACTTC.

The chain carries TRBV6-1 and TRBJ1-5; no clear D. This CDR3 has 17 amino acids. Germline CDR1 is MNHNS and CDR2 is SASEGT. Trimming removed 0 bases at V and 5 bases at J, with 17 bases between. This CDR3 reads CASSEASFSTEDQPQHF. CDR3 sequence (DNA): TGTGCCAGCAGTGAAGCATCTTTCTCTACCGAGGATCAGCCCCAGCATTTT.

The chain has TRBV9 and TRBJ1-2, with a weak D call TRBD1 (5 bases). This CDR3 contains 15 residues. Trimming pared 7 bases from V and 8 bases from J, leaving 24 bases between. Germline V gene sequence: CDR1 SGDLS, CDR2 YYNGEE. The chain's CDR3 is CASAGVNDNYSGYTF. The CDR3 nucleotides read TGTGCCAGCGCGGGGGTCAATGACAACTATTCCGGCTACACCTTC.

The chain couples TRBV3-1 (or the pseudogene TRBV3-2) to TRBJ2-2; TRBD2 matches 9 bases. Germline lookup yields CDR1 LGHDT and CDR2 YNNKEL (reference sequence). The J segment lost 2 bases and the V segment lost 6 bases, leaving 13 bases of the junction unmatched. The CDR3 sequence is 18 residues long. The CDR3 reads CASSRFLAGTLNTGELFF. The CDR3, as DNA: TGTGCCAGCAGTCGCTTTCTAGCGGGGACTTTAAACACCGGGGAGCTGTTTTTT.

J is TRBJ1-4 and V is TRBV7-6; 7 bases map to TRBD1. The ends lost 5 bases at V and 3 bases at J; junction bases unmatched: 9. CDR1 and CDR2 from the germline V gene are SGHVS and FNYEAQ. The CDR3 sequence is 16 residues long. This CDR3 reads CASSQNRQGPNEKLFF. For the CDR3, the DNA is TGTGCCAGCAGCCAAAACCGACAGGGTCCTAATGAAAAACTGTTTTTT.

V is TRBV7-6 and J is TRBJ2-7, with no clear D. Trimming removed 1 base at V and 6 bases at J, with 13 bases between. The CDR3 is 14 amino acids. Germline V CDR1 and CDR2: SGHVS, FNYEAQ. CDR3 amino acids: CASSLDWALSEQYF. For the CDR3, the DNA is TGTGCCAGCAGCTTAGACTGGGCTTTATCCGAGCAGTACTTC. Full variable domain (rest looked up from reference TRBV7-6 and TRBJ2-7): GAGVSQSPRYKVTKRGQDVALRCDPISGHVSLYWYRQALGQGPEFLTYFNYEAQQDKSGLPNDRFSAERPEGSISTLTIQRTEQRDSAMYRCASSLDWALSEQYFGPGTRLTVT.

The J gene is TRBJ2-3, the V gene TRBV7-3; 9 nucleotides align to TRBD2. Trimming cost V 8 bases and J 1 base; bases outside gene matches: 4. In germline, CDR1 is SGHTA, CDR2 FQGTGA. The CDR3 loop spans 14 amino acids. The CDR3 region has the DNA TGTGCCAGCGGGCCTAGCGGGGGCACAGATACGCAGTATTTT. This encodes CASGPSGGTDTQYF.

A single count supports this clone. The chain is built from TRBV29-1 and TRBJ2-5, with TRBD2 identical over 12 bases. The germline V gene has CDR1 SQVTM and CDR2 ANQGSEA. V was clipped by 4 bases and J by 4 bases; unmatched bases: 13. This CDR3 spans 17 amino acids. The DNA of the CDR3 is TGCAGCGTTGCTCCTTCTAGCGGGAGGGCAGTGGGAGAGACCCAGTACTTC. It translates to CSVAPSSGRAVGETQYF.

V gene TRBV5-1 combines with J gene TRBJ2-7; D uncertain. Germline lookup yields CDR1 SGHRS and CDR2 YFSETQ. V dropped 0 bases and J dropped 3 bases, with 10 bases sitting between them. CDR3 length equals 14 residues. The CDR3 loop reads CASSLGPTNYEQYF. Written as DNA, the CDR3 is TGCGCCAGCAGCTTGGGGCCGACAAACTACGAGCAGTACTTC.

The CDR3 nucleotides read TGCGCCAGCAGCTTGGCGGGAGGGGATGAGACCCAGTACTTC. Its protein is CASSLAGGDETQYF. The J gene is TRBJ2-5, the V gene TRBV5-1; 8 bases fit TRBD2. Germline V gene data show CDR1 as SGHRS and CDR2 as YFSETQ. CDR3 length: 14 residues. V dropped 0 bases and J dropped 5; count of bases not matched to a gene: 3.

This chain uses TRBV28 with TRBJ1-5; a possible D gene is TRBD1 (5 bases). CDR3 size: 16 residues. Looked up from germline, CDR1 is MDHEN and CDR2 is SYDVKM. The V end was cut by 4 bases, the J end by 3 bases, with 16 bases between. This chain's CDR3 is CASSSTTESINQPQHF. The CDR3 nucleotides read TGTGCCAGCAGTTCTACGACAGAGAGCATCAATCAGCCCCAGCATTTT.

V usage is TRBV7-3 and J usage is TRBJ2-1; 9 bases agree with TRBD2. V lost 1 base and J lost 6; bases outside the gene matches: 4. The CDR3 contains 15 residues. Per germline, CDR1 SGHTA and CDR2 FQGTGA. CDR3 bases: TGTGCCAGCAGCTTAATGGCTAGCGGGACCAATGAGCAGTTCTTC. Amino acids: CASSLMASGTNEQFF.

As DNA, the CDR3 is TGTGCCATCCAACCCTCCCAAGGGACTAGCGGCTACGAGCAGTACTTC. This translates into CAIQPSQGTSGYEQYF. This chain joins TRBV10-3 and TRBJ2-7, with 11 positions matching TRBD2. The germline V gene encodes CDR1 ENHRY and CDR2 SYGVKD. This CDR3 has 16 residues. Germline trimming cut 8 bases from V and 3 bases from J; bases unmatched to any gene: 12.

The chain joins TRBV18 to TRBJ1-1; 10 bases line up with TRBD1. Germline values: CDR1 KGHSH, CDR2 LQKENI. Unmatched junction bases numbered 10, after V lost 1 base and J lost 2 bases. The CDR3 extends over 18 amino acids. CDR3 amino acids: CASSPQRTGGIGNTEAFF. Here the CDR3 DNA reads TGTGCCAGCTCACCACAGCGGACAGGGGGGATCGGTAACACTGAAGCTTTCTTT.

In its sample, this clone was seen once. The rearrangement uses TRBV6-2 or TRBV6-3 and TRBJ2-7; TRBD1 is a possible D gene (6 bases). Trimming cost V 5 bases and J 2 bases, with 16 bases left between them. This CDR3 is built from 15 residues. CDR1 MNHEY and CDR2 SVGEGT come from the germline V gene. CDR3 nucleotides: TGTGCCAGCAGTACTCCGGCAGGGGAAGCCTACGAGCAGTACTTC. Its translation: CASSTPAGEAYEQYF.

This chain joins TRBV9 and TRBJ2-1; unclear D gene. The CDR3 is 15 amino acids. V gave up 0 bases and J gave up 10 bases, with 17 bases separating them. Germline-derived CDR1 and CDR2 are SGDLS and YYNGEE. The CDR3 DNA is TGTGCCAGCAGCGTAGTTAGCCCTCCGGTCGGCGAGCAGTTCTTC. Translation gives CASSVVSPPVGEQFF.

This sequence joins TRBV7-9 and TRBJ2-7, with a possible D match to TRBD2 (6 bases). Germline CDR1 SEHNR, CDR2 FQNEAQ (reference sequence). Trimming took 4 bases from V and 4 from J, leaving 20 bases between them. CDR3 length: 16 amino acids. The CDR3 nucleotides read TGTGCCAGCAGCTCCCCGTATAGTGGGCGGGGTTACGAGCAGTACTTC. It yields the protein CASSSPYSGRGYEQYF.

This chain connects TRBV6-5 to TRBJ2-2, with D perhaps TRBD1 (5 bases). Trimming took off 2 bases at V and 5 bases at J, with 9 bases between the two ends. Germline CDR1 reads MNHEY; CDR2 reads SVGAGI. CDR3 length equals 14 residues. The CDR3 DNA follows: TGTGCCAGCAGTTACCAAGCAGGGACCGGGGAGCTGTTTTTT. Its protein is CASSYQAGTGELFF.

The J gene is TRBJ1-2, the V gene TRBV19; D is perhaps TRBD1 (6 bases). Germline V lookup: CDR1 LNHDA, CDR2 SQIVND (reference sequence). V was pared by 3 bases and J by 8 bases, with 13 bases between. There are 13 residues in the CDR3. CDR3 amino acids: CASSIRGTGGYTF. DNA for the CDR3: TGTGCCAGTAGTATCAGGGGAACGGGAGGCTACACCTTC.

The V gene is TRBV11-2, the J gene TRBJ2-3, with D perhaps TRBD2 (6 bases). CDR3 length: 17 residues. The V end was cut by 1 base, the J end by 1 base, with 15 bases between. Germline lookup yields CDR1 SGHAT and CDR2 FQNNGV. In DNA form, the CDR3 reads TGTGCCAGCAGCTTAGCGCCTGCGGGGCCCCGCACAGATACGCAGTATTTT. The encoded protein is CASSLAPAGPRTDTQYF.